Presented here are 14 T cell receptor beta chains from one specimen sequenced in a study of cytomegalovirus exposure and HLA in healthy donors. Profiling relied on immunoSEQ multiplex PCR, and the TCRdb table lists in-frame clones only, not all of them. This sample has about 170,000 clones, with 96% found just once. Sequencing used PBMCs. These receptors were collected from a woman in her late teens or twenties in good health and CMV-seronegative.

In nucleotides, the CDR3 is TGTGCCAGCAGCTTGGGGGGGGATAACTATGGCTACACCTTC. Residues: CASSLGGDNYGYTF. The rearrangement uses TRBV5-4 and TRBJ1-2; D perhaps matches TRBD1 (5 bases). The CDR3 spans 14 residues. The germline V gene encodes CDR1 SGHNT and CDR2 YYREEE (reference sequence). V was cut by 0 bases and J by 1 base, with 7 bases left in between. Filled out from reference TRBV5-4 and TRBJ1-2, the complete variable domain reads ETGVTQSPTHLIKTRGQQVTLRCSSQSGHNTVSWYQQALGQGPQFIFQYYREEENGRGNFPPRFSGLQFPNYSSELNVNALELDDSALYLCASSLGGDNYGYTFGSGTRLTVV.

This sequence joins TRBV18 and TRBJ1-1, with D tentatively TRBD1 (6 bases). The V end lost 3 bases, the J end lost 3 bases, and 8 bases lay between the germline ends. The CDR3 spans 13 residues. Germline V gene sequence: CDR1 KGHSH, CDR2 LQKENI. Here the CDR3 DNA reads TGTGCCAGCTCACCGGGGGCTGACACTGAAGCTTTCTTT. It encodes CASSPGADTEAFF.

The chain uses TRBV6-6 and TRBJ1-6; possibly TRBD1 for D (5 bases). CDR1 is MNHNY and CDR2 is SVGAGI in the germline V gene (reference sequence). V lost 0 bases, J lost 7 bases, and 13 bases lay in between. CDR3 length: 16 residues. The CDR3 DNA follows: TGTGCCAGCAGTTACTCCGGGGGATCCGGGAATTCACCCCTCCACTTT. Its translation is CASSYSGGSGNSPLHF.

This clone was seen a single time. The chain uses TRBV7-9 and TRBJ2-5, with 9 bases identical to TRBD2. This CDR3 contains 16 residues. The germline gives CDR1 SEHNR, CDR2 FQNEAQ (reference sequence). V trimming: 3 bases; J trimming: 5 bases; junction bases outside the gene matches: 10. CDR3 DNA sequence: TGTGCCAGCAGCTTCGGCGGGGGGGCAGTAGAGGAGACCCAGTACTTC. Protein product: CASSFGGGAVEETQYF.

The V call is TRBV7-3, the J call TRBJ1-2; 10 positions match TRBD1. The CDR3 sequence is 13 residues long. Germline trimming cut 4 bases from V and 7 bases from J; bases unmatched to any gene: 3. The germline V gene encodes CDR1 SGHTA and CDR2 FQGTGA. The CDR3 here is CASSSDRGFGYTF. CDR3 bases: TGTGCCAGCAGCTCGGACAGGGGGTTTGGCTACACCTTC.

The genes are TRBV6-1 and TRBJ1-1, with 9 bases fitting TRBD1. The germline V gene encodes CDR1 MNHNS and CDR2 SASEGT. Trimming cost V 2 bases and J 6 bases; bases outside gene matches: 7. The CDR3 spans 15 residues. The CDR3 DNA is TGTGCCAGCAGTGAACCGGGGACAGGGAAGGCTGAAGCTTTCTTT. This sequence encodes CASSEPGTGKAEAFF.

This chain connects TRBV7-8 to TRBJ2-5; D perhaps matches TRBD1 (6 bases). CDR3 length: 15 amino acids. Germline V gene data show CDR1 as SGHVS and CDR2 as FQNEAQ. Trimming left V 6 bases short and J 0 bases short, with 14 bases between. In DNA form, the CDR3 reads TGTGCCAGCAGATTGGGACACCCGTACCAAGAGACCCAGTACTTC. It encodes CASRLGHPYQETQYF.

The chain is built from TRBV7-8 and TRBJ1-2, with D tentatively TRBD1 (5 bases). In germline, CDR1 is SGHVS, CDR2 FQNEAQ. The V end lost 1 base, the J end lost 4 bases, and 19 bases lay between the germline ends. This CDR3 has 17 amino acids. CDR3 nucleotide sequence: TGTGCCAGCAGCTTAGAGGGGCAGAGCGCCCGCTCCTATGGCTACACCTTC. This gives the protein CASSLEGQSARSYGYTF.

The V and J genes are TRBV29-1 and TRBJ1-2; 9 nucleotides line up with TRBD1. The V gene end was trimmed by 6 bases and the J gene end by 7 bases; junction bases not matched to a gene: 9. Germline CDR1 reads SQVTM; CDR2 reads ANQGSEA. The CDR3 totals 13 residues. CDR3 region: CSVPSRTGAGYTF. The CDR3 nucleotides read TGCAGCGTCCCCAGTAGGACAGGGGCTGGCTACACCTTC.

The rearrangement joins TRBV5-1 to TRBJ2-2; maybe TRBD1 (6 bases). The CDR3 is 16 residues long. CDR1 is SGHRS and CDR2 is YFSETQ in the germline V gene. V was clipped by 0 bases and J by 0 bases, with 9 bases between them. CDR3 sequence (DNA): TGCGCCAGCAGCTTGGGGACAGCTACGAACACCGGGGAGCTGTTTTTT. Its protein product is CASSLGTATNTGELFF.

The gene calls are TRBV19 and TRBJ2-7, with a possible D match to TRBD1 (5 bases). CDR3 length: 16 residues. Between the trimmed V and J ends, which lost 4 bases and 3 bases, there was a span of 19 bases. CDR1 LNHDA and CDR2 SQIVND come from the germline V gene (reference sequence). The CDR3 loop reads CASSTNRGFANYEQYF. Written as DNA, the CDR3 is TGTGCCAGTAGTACTAATAGGGGTTTTGCTAACTACGAGCAGTACTTC. Using reference TRBV19 and TRBJ2-7 for the parts outside the CDR3, the full variable domain is DGGITQSPKYLFRKEGQNVTLSCEQNLNHDAMYWYRQDPGQGLRLIYYSQIVNDFQKGDIAEGYSVSREKKESFPLTVTSAQKNPTAFYLCASSTNRGFANYEQYFGPGTRLTVT.

The genes are TRBV4-3 and TRBJ2-3; no clear D. From germline, CDR1 is LGHNA and CDR2 YSLEER. CDR3 size: 16 residues. With 1 base removed from V and 3 bases from J, the gap between germline ends came to 14 bases. The CDR3 DNA follows: TGCGCCAGCAGCCAAGCGGTGTCAGGCCTTACAGATACGCAGTATTTT. Translating it yields CASSQAVSGLTDTQYF.

This clone was recorded only once. This rearrangement joins TRBV6-1 to TRBJ1-1; 7 bases align to TRBD1. Germline CDR1 MNHNS, CDR2 SASEGT. The ends lost 3 bases at V and 1 base at J; junction bases unmatched: 8. CDR3 size: 16 residues. CDR3 DNA: TGTGCCAGCAGTGATCCGTGGGGGACAGCGAACACTGAAGCTTTCTTT. Translated, it gives CASSDPWGTANTEAFF.

The chain is built from TRBV18 and TRBJ2-2; 9 bases line up with TRBD2. Per the germline V gene, CDR1 is KGHSH and CDR2 is LQKENI. The V and J ends lost 1 base and 0 bases, in that order; junction bases with no gene match: 6. The CDR3 totals 18 residues. The CDR3 region has the DNA TGTGCCAGCTCACCACTTCAAGCGGGGGGCTCGAACACCGGGGAGCTGTTTTTT. Protein: CASSPLQAGGSNTGELFF.